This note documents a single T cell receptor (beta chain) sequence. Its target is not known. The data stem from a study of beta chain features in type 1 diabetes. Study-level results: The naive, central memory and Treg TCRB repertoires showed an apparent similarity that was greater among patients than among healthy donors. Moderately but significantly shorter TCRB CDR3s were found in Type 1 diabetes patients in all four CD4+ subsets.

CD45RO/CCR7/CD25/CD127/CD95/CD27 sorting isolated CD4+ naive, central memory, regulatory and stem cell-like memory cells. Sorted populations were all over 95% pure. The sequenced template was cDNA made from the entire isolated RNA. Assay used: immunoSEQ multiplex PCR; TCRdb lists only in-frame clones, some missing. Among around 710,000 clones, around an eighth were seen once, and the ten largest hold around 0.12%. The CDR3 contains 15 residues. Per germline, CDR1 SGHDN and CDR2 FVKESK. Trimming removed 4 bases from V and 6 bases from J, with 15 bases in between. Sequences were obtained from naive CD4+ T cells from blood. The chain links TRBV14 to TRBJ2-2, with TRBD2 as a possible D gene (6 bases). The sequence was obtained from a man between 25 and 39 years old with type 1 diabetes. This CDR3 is CASSLVGGSPGELFF. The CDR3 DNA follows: TGTGCCAGCAGCCTCGTGGGGGGTTCGCCCGGGGAGCTGTTTTTT.